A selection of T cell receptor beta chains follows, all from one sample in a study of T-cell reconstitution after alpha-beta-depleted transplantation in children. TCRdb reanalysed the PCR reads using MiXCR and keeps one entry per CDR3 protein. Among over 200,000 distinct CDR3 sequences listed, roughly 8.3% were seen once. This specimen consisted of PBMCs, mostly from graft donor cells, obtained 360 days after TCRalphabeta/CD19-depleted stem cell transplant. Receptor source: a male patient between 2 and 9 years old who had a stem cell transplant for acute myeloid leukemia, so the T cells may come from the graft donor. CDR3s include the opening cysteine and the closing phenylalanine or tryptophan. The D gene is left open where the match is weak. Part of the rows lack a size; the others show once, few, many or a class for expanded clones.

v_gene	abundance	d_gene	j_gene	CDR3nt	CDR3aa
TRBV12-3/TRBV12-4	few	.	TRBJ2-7	TGTGCCAGCAGTCCCTGGGGGACAGTGGGAGGAGAGCAGTACTTC	CASSPWGTVGGEQYF
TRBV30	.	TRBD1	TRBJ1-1	TGTGCCTGGAGTAACAGGGGCCGTGAAGCTTTCTTT	CAWSNRGREAFF
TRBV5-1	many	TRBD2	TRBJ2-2	TGCGCCAGCAGCTTGGCCGGGACTAGCGGGTCCGGGGAGCTGTTTTTT	CASSLAGTSGSGELFF
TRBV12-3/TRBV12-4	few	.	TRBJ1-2	TGTGCCAGCAGGGTCGGGAAGGGGGGAAACTATGGCTACACCTTC	CASRVGKGGNYGYTF
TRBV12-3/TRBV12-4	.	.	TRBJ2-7	TGTGCCAGCAGCCTCAGCGGGCCGACCTACGAGCAGTACTTC	CASSLSGPTYEQYF
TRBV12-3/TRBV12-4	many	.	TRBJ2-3	TGTGCCAGCAGTAAAATGACCCCTTATACGCAGTATTTT	CASSKMTPYTQYF
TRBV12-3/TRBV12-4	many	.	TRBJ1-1	TGTGCCAGCAGTCCTCGGGCCAGCCAGAACACTGAAGCTTTCTTT	CASSPRASQNTEAFF
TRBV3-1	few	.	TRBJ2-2	TGTGCCAGCAGCCCCCAGCTAACGAACACCGGGGAGCTGTTTTTT	CASSPQLTNTGELFF
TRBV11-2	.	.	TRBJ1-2	TGTGCCAGCAGCTTCCGGGCAGGGGATGGTGACTATGGCTACACCTTC	CASSFRAGDGDYGYTF
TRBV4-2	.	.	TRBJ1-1	TGTGCCAGCAGCCAAGTGGGGCTTGTGCCTCTGAACACTGAAGCTTTCTTT	CASSQVGLVPLNTEAFF
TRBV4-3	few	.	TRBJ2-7	TGCGCCAGCAGCCAAGCTCCAGACCCCCCTTACGAGCAGTACTTC	CASSQAPDPPYEQYF
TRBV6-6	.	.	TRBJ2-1	TGTGCCAGCAGTTATGGAGGGGACAATGAGCAGTTCTTC	CASSYGGDNEQFF
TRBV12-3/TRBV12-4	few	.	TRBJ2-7	TGTGCCAGCGGTTCCGACGGGGGAGGCTACGAGCAGTACTTC	CASGSDGGGYEQYF
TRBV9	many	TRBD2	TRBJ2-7	TGTGCCAGCAGCGTGGGCGGGAGTTCGTCCTACGAGCAGTACTTC	CASSVGGSSSYEQYF
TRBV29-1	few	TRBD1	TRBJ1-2	TGCAGCGCTAAGCAGGGGGGGTATGGCTACACCTTC	CSAKQGGYGYTF
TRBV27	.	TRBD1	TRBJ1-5	TGTGCCAGCAGTCAGGGACAGGGGAGCTATCAGCCCCAGCATTTT	CASSQGQGSYQPQHF
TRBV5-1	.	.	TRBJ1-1	TGCGCCAGCAGCGACGGGACACCAAAGGACACTGAAGCTTTCTTT	CASSDGTPKDTEAFF
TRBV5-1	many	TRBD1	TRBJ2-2	TGCGCCAGCAGCAAGGGGGCGAAGAACACCGGGGAGCTGTTTTTT	CASSKGAKNTGELFF
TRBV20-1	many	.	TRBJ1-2	TGCAGTGCTAGAGATAGGGCAGACTATGGCTACACCTTC	CSARDRADYGYTF
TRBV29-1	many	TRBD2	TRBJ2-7	TGCAGCGTTGAAACCCGTAGCGGGAGGGCCTACGAGCAGTACTTC	CSVETRSGRAYEQYF
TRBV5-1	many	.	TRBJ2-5	TGCGCCAGCAGCCGACGTTCCGGGACTCAAGAGACCCAGTACTTC	CASSRRSGTQETQYF
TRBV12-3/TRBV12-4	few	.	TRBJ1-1	TGTGCCAGCAGCGTAGGGCTGGGGACTGAAGCTTTCTTT	CASSVGLGTEAFF
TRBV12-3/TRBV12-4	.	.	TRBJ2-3	TGTGCCAGCAGTTTAACCTCATTTTGG	CASSLTSFW
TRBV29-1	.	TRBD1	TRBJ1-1	TGCAGCGTTGTGGGACAGGGAGGCACTGAAGCTTTCTTT	CSVVGQGGTEAFF
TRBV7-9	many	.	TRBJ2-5	TGTGCCAGCAGCTTAGGGGTCGGGGGAGAGACCCAGTACTTC	CASSLGVGGETQYF
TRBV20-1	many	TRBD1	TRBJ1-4	TGCAGTGCTAGAGAGGGACAGGGGGCAACTAATGAAAAACTGTTTTTT	CSAREGQGATNEKLFF
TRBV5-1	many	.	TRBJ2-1	TGCGCCAGCAGTGAATCGGACAGTAACTACAATGAGCAGTTCTTC	CASSESDSNYNEQFF
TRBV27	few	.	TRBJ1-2	TGTGCCAGCAGGCGGACAGCGACATTGGACGGCTACACCTTC	CASRRTATLDGYTF
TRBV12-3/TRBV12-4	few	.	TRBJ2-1	TGTGCCAGCAGTTTATACCTCTCCCCCGCCCCGAATGAGCAGTTCTTC	CASSLYLSPAPNEQFF
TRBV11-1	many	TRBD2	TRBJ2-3	TGTGCCAGCAGCCCCCGAGGTGACGCGGGAGGTCGTACAGATACGCAGTATTTT	CASSPRGDAGGRTDTQYF
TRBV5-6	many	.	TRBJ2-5	TGTGCCAGCAGTTTCCGAGAGACCCAGTACTTC	CASSFRETQYF
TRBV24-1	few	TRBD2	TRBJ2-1	TGTGCCACCTCCCTCGCGGGAGTAGTGTTCTTC	CATSLAGVVFF
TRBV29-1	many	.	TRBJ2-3	TGCAGCGTTGGGGGCTCAGGGGACACAGATACGCAGTATTTT	CSVGGSGDTDTQYF
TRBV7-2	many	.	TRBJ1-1	TGTGCCAGCAGCAATACAGGGAACACTGAAGCTTTCTTT	CASSNTGNTEAFF
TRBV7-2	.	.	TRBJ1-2	TGTGCCAGCAGCCTTAAAAGATGGGGAATCTATGGCTACACCTTC	CASSLKRWGIYGYTF
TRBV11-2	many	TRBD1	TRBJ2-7	TGTGCCAGCAGCTTAGCCCTGACAGGGGCCATCTACGAGCAGTACTTC	CASSLALTGAIYEQYF
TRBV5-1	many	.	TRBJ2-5	TGCGCCAGCAGGGAGGCCTACAGGAGACCGGGGACCCAGTACTTC	CASREAYRRPGTQYF
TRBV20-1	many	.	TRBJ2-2	TGCAGTGCTAGGGAGCTTCGGGGGGAGCTGTTTTTT	CSARELRGELFF
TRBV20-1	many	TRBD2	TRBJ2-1	TGCAGTGCCATAGCGGGAGCTGGGCAAAATGAGCAGTTCTTC	CSAIAGAGQNEQFF
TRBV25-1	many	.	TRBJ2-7	TGTGCCAGCAGTGATTTGAATGGGTTAAACTCCTACGAGCAGTACTTC	CASSDLNGLNSYEQYF
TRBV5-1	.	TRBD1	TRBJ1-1	TGCGCCAGCAGGGGGACAGTGGGTGAAGCTTTCTTT	CASRGTVGEAFF
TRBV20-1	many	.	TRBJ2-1	TGCAGTGCTAGGGGGGCTGGGGGAAAGAATGAGCAGTTCTTC	CSARGAGGKNEQFF
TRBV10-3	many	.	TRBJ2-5	TGTGCCATCAGTGAGTCGATTGAGGAGACCCAGTACTTC	CAISESIEETQYF
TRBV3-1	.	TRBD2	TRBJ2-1	TGTGCCAGCAGCCAAGAGCGGACTAGCGGATACAATGAGCAGTTCTTC	CASSQERTSGYNEQFF
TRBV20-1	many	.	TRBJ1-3	TGCAGTGCTAGTAGCTCCGGAGTCTCTGGAAACACCATATATTTT	CSASSSGVSGNTIYF
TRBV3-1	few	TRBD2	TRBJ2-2	TGTGCCAGCAGCCATCCAGCGGGGGGGCTTCTTACCGGGGAGCTGTTTTTT	CASSHPAGGLLTGELFF
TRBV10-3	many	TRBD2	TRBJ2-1	TGTGCCATCAGGGAGAGGACTAGCGGGAGGCCCCAGCAGTTCTTC	CAIRERTSGRPQQFF
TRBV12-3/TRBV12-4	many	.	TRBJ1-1	TGTGCCAGCAGTTTAGGGGTCTCGGGGGCTGAAGCTTTCTTT	CASSLGVSGAEAFF
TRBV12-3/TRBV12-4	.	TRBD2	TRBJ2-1	TGTGCCAGCAGTACCATTCTAGCGGGAGACGGCAATGAGCAGTTCTTC	CASSTILAGDGNEQFF
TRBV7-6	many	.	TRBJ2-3	TGTGCCAGCAGCTTTGTGTTGACAGATACGCAGTATTTT	CASSFVLTDTQYF
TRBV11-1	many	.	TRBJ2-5	TGTGCCAGCAGCTTCCCGAGAGGCAGCGGTGCGCCTTTGGAGACCCAGTACTTC	CASSFPRGSGAPLETQYF
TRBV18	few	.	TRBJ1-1	TGTGCCAGCTCACTAACCCGGGTTGATGGGACTGAAGCTTTCTTT	CASSLTRVDGTEAFF
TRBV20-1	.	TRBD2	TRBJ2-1	TGCAGTGCTAGAGATCCGGCTAGCGGGGGGTCCTACAATGAGCAGTTCTTC	CSARDPASGGSYNEQFF
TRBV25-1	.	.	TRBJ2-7	TGTGCCAGCAGTGAATCAGCAGCAACCTACGAGCAGTACTTC	CASSESAATYEQYF
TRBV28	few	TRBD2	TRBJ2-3	TGTGCCAGCAGTTGGGGGACTAGCGGGCTCACAGATACGCAGTATTTT	CASSWGTSGLTDTQYF